This T cell receptor (beta chain) was sequenced for a study of blood T cell repertoires in COVID-19. Study overall: Sites in the United States, Italy and Spain provided acute and convalescent COVID-19 samples. PBMCs, B-cell-depleted T cells, or T cells provided the cDNA or gDNA that made up the material.

Original analysis: The authors estimated nucleated cell counts from reference gene primer amplification. Clones were sequenced by immunoSEQ multiplex PCR, and TCRdb holds only the in-frame ones, with some missing. The DNA was the basis for D and trimming; V, J and clone size are from that table. The data hold more than 200,000 clones, with around four fifths observed a single time. Sequencing used peripheral blood. The TCR was taken from a woman aged 70-85 years with active or convalescent COVID-19.

CDR3 nucleotides: TGTGCCAGCAGCTTAGTCTGGGGGGTCAGCAATCAGCCCCAGCATTTT. This gives the protein CASSLVWGVSNQPQHF. The rearrangement uses TRBV7-8 and TRBJ1-5, with TRBD1 as a possible D gene (5 bases). The CDR3 totals 16 residues. The germline gives CDR1 SGHVS, CDR2 FQNEAQ. V shed 1 base and J shed 1 base, with 11 bases lying between them.